The clone carrying this TCR beta chain has ten or more counts. Its antigen is still unknown. This sample is part of a study of shared clonotypes between healthy human individuals. Study-wide results and limits: The study found about 5% of naive CD4 clonotypes shared across a few donors.

For each subset, genomic DNA was distributed in equal portions over several immunoSEQ plates. Some clones are missing from TCRdb's copy, which holds only in-frame ones; the method was immunoSEQ multiplex PCR. The table has over 700,000 clones, about two thirds seen once; the top ten hold less than 2%. This CDR3 is 15 amino acids long. Germline lookup yields CDR1 SGHDT and CDR2 YYEEEE. The V and J ends lost 3 bases and 4 bases respectively, with 14 bases between them. The clonotype was recovered from a woman aged 30 to 39 in good health. Sequenced: memory CD4+ T cells sorted from blood. Subset here: CD45RA-negative fraction. The chain links TRBV5-6 to TRBJ1-5; D is possibly TRBD1 (6 bases). CDR3 nucleotide sequence: TGTGCCAGCAGCTCAACAGGGAGTCTTAATCAGCCCCAGCATTTT. This sequence encodes CASSSTGSLNQPQHF.